This T cell receptor beta chain derives from a study of spatial heterogeneity in lung cancer. Study at large: Alpha-chain sequences were consistently detected less often than beta-chain sequences.

Unique molecular identifiers tagged every individual TCR cDNA molecule. TCRdb reprocessed the 5' RACE reads via MiXCR and lists one record per CDR3 protein. The repertoire holds 4,100 or so distinct CDR3 sequences, with 20% to 25% as singletons. This clonotype was observed once. Trimming took off 0 bases at V and 3 bases at J, with 8 bases between the two ends. The CDR3 extends over 14 amino acids. Looked up from germline, CDR1 is SGHNT and CDR2 is YYREEE (reference sequence). The sample's time point: sample taken at primary tumor resection. Tumor, nontumor lung or frozen PBMC supplied whole RNA, sequenced without sorting. Samples were obtained from about 75 donors, all untreated early-stage non-small cell lung cancer patients.

This clonotype was obtained from a female donor with early-stage non-small cell lung cancer. This chain joins TRBV5-4 and TRBJ2-3; D is ambiguous. Source: normal lung tissue next to the tumor, taken at surgery. The CDR3 reads CASSLAGTTDTQYF. The CDR3 nucleotides are TGTGCCAGCAGCTTGGCGGGCACAACAGATACGCAGTATTTT. The full variable domain, its missing parts supplied by reference TRBV5-4 and TRBJ2-3, is ETGVTQSPTHLIKTRGQQVTLRCSSQSGHNTVSWYQQALGQGPQFIFQYYREEENGRGNFPPRFSGLQFPNYSSELNVNALELDDSALYLCASSLAGTTDTQYFGPGTRLTVL.